This TCR beta chain appears in the sequencing data of a study of human T cells and chemical hapten exposure. The CDR3 has 16 residues. Germline assignment: CDR1 SGHRS and CDR2 YFSETQ. Between the trimmed V and J ends, which lost 4 bases and 4 bases, there was a span of 18 bases. Sequencing started from total RNA isolated from unfractionated whole blood. This clonotype came up a few times. TCRdb redid the calling of the 5' RACE reads with MiXCR, one entry per CDR3 protein. The sample lists some 150,000 distinct CDR3 sequences; around 4.4% were seen once. The chain has TRBV5-1 and TRBJ1-3; D might be TRBD1 (6 bases). The TCR comes from a female donor in good health. CDR3 in DNA: TGCGCCAGCAGCCTGGCCGGCAGGGGCAGCGGAAACACCATATATTTT. As protein: CASSLAGRGSGNTIYF.